A selection of T cell receptor beta chains follows, all from one sample in a study of blood T cells in healthy people across ages. From the 5' RACE reads, TCRdb called clonotypes with MiXCR, one entry per CDR3 protein. The sample lists some 1.1 million distinct CDR3 sequences, under 40% seen once, with about an eighth in the top ten. The sequencing sample was made of blood. These receptor sequences come from a man aged 18 to 35 in good health. Each CDR3 is given with its conserved first and last residue. A D gene is named only where the DNA matches it firmly.

CDR3 protein,CDR3 length,V gene,D gene
CASSLTWGLGSQNIQYF,17,TRBV27,-
CASSPDGTGSSYNEQFF,17,TRBV4-1,TRBD1
CASSLLWEKDNQPQHF,16,TRBV6-5,-
CASSQSERGATDTQYF,16,TRBV7-2,-
CSARRDSTTNQPQHF,15,TRBV20-1,-
CASSLTGGRDQPQHF,15,TRBV2,TRBD1
CASSFNSQGAISYEQYF,17,TRBV7-2,TRBD1
CASSQVLSDSYEQYF,15,TRBV4-3,-
CATSGFTAAEDETQYF,16,TRBV24-1,-
CASRGASLRGTEAFF,15,TRBV6-1,-
CASSSAGGRSYEQYF,15,TRBV7-9,TRBD2
CASSSETDRYSYEQYF,16,TRBV6-6,-
CSASGLAGGQTFTNTQYF,18,TRBV20-1,TRBD2
CASSSRLSNQPQHF,14,TRBV6-2/TRBV6-3,-
CASSRDSSGTDTQYF,15,TRBV3-1,-
CASSRDRGGEKLFF,14,TRBV6-6,TRBD1
CSARDQGSGANVLTF,15,TRBV20-1,-
CASSHFTLRGRIDGYTF,17,TRBV4-3,TRBD1
CASSYSGKLNEKLFF,15,TRBV6-5,-
CASRQAVNNEQFF,13,TRBV11-2,-
CAISDPMGPTTYEQYF,16,TRBV10-3,-
CASSQDPTGPRDTQYF,16,TRBV4-3,-
CASSLKTGAADTQYF,15,TRBV7-9,TRBD1
CASSCTGTSGFDGVNEQFF,19,TRBV6-7,TRBD2
CASSLCALGTTDTQYF,16,TRBV7-2,-
CSAREEGVYGYTF,13,TRBV20-1,-
CASSEPRSAYGNQPQHF,17,TRBV6-1,-
CASSVARDPSYEQYF,15,TRBV9,-
CSARDLATSYNEQYF,15,TRBV20-1,-
CASSYDGSGTEAFF,14,TRBV6-2/TRBV6-3,-
CAISGRASTDTQYF,14,TRBV10-3,-
CASRHRGQTYGYTF,14,TRBV7-8,-
CASSQIRDRDGYTF,14,TRBV27,TRBD1
CASINDRGNSYEQYF,15,TRBV7-2,TRBD1
CASSSTTGGGTEAFF,15,TRBV27,TRBD1
CASSIPRDRATDTQYF,16,TRBV7-2,TRBD1
CASSMEEQGNTEAFF,15,TRBV5-4,-
CASSLVTMSPGDSNEQYF,18,TRBV7-2,-
CAVDREGSNQPQHF,14,TRBV10-3,TRBD1
CAASQVDNSPLHF,13,TRBV6-1,-
CASGRPGARGDTQYF,15,TRBV12-3/TRBV12-4,-
CASSSNLRGDEQFF,14,TRBV12-3/TRBV12-4,-
CATSPSGGVYNEQFF,15,TRBV15,TRBD2
CAAARPTGNEQFF,13,TRBV27,-
CASSLGWSRSYNEQFF,16,TRBV5-1,-
CASSLGRANQPQHF,14,TRBV5-6,-
CASSLDRGRIDTEAFF,16,TRBV5-4,-
CASSQSAVPQPQHF,14,TRBV3-1,-